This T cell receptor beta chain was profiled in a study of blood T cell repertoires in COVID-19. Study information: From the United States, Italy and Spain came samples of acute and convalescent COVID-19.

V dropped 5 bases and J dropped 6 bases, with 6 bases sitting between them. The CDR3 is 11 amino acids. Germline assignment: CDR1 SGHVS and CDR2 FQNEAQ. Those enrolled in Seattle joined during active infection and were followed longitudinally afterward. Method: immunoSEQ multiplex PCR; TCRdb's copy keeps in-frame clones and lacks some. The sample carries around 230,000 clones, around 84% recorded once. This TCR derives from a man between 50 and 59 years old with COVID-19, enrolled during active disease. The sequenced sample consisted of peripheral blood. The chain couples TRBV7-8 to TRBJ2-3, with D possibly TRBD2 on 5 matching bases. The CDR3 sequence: CASSRRDTQYF. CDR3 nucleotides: TGTGCCAGCAGCCGGAGGGATACGCAGTATTTT. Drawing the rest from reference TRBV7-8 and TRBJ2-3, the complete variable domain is GAGVSQSPRYKVAKRGQDVALRCDPISGHVSLFWYQQALGQGPEFLTYFQNEAQLDKSGLPSDRFFAERPEGSVSTLKIQRTQQEDSAVYLCASSRRDTQYFGPGTRLTVL.